This entry lists 31 T cell receptor beta chains sequenced from one sample in a study of T cells in Graves' hyperthyroidism and ophthalmopathy (dated by TCRdb to about 2019). Library generation was performed with multiplex PCR. The sample was run on an Illumina HiSeq 2000. The TCR beta CDR3 regions were amplified from RNA transcripts. For the first round of RT-PCR on the TCR CDR3, the HTBI primer set was used together with the Qiagen OneStep RT-PCR kit. TCRdb reanalyzed the raw reads on its own, using fastp at Q25 for trimming and MiXCR for clone calling, and kept in-frame beta chains. Identical CDR3 proteins give one entry, which carries the most common genes and DNA. The sample contains around 400,000 distinct CDR3 sequences, 15% to 18% of them found a single time. The biggest ten clones account for roughly 26% of the sample. Sequenced input: blood. The receptor source for this set is a woman under 30 with Graves' hyperthyroidism that later progressed to Graves' ophthalmopathy.

This clonotype was seen many times. The rearrangement joins TRBV27 to TRBJ2-1; TRBD1 matches 10 bases. The J segment lost 2 bases and the V segment lost 0 bases, leaving 1 base of the junction unmatched. The CDR3 contains 16 residues. Per the germline V gene, CDR1 is MNHEY and CDR2 is SMNVEV (reference sequence). CDR3 sequence: CASSLSGTGAYNEQFF. Here the CDR3 DNA reads TGTGCCAGCAGTTTATCTGGGACAGGGGCCTACAATGAGCAGTTCTTC.

The table lists this clonotype with many counts. The chain recombines TRBV28 with TRBJ2-7, with D possibly being TRBD2 (5 bases). The V gene lost 5 bases and the J gene lost 4 bases, with 12 bases spanning the gap. From germline, CDR1 is MDHEN and CDR2 SYDVKM. The CDR3 has 13 residues. The chain's CDR3 is CASSIGIGYEQYF. Here the CDR3 DNA reads TGTGCCAGCAGTATCGGGATAGGGTACGAGCAGTACTTC.

The V and J genes are TRBV7-9 and TRBJ1-5; TRBD1 matches 7 bases. The CDR3 sequence is 15 residues long. Germline CDR1 reads SEHNR; CDR2 reads FQNEAQ (reference sequence). V lost 5 bases to trimming and J lost 4 bases; unmatched junction nucleotides: 8. CDR3 in amino acids: CASSLGTEANQPQHF. CDR3 coding DNA: TGTGCCAGCAGCCTCGGGACAGAAGCTAATCAGCCCCAGCATTTT.

This clonotype was detected many times. V and J are TRBV2 and TRBJ1-5, with no clear D. The CDR3 is made up of 16 amino acids. Germline V lookup: CDR1 SNHLY, CDR2 FYNNEI. Between the trimmed V and J ends, which lost 3 bases and 7 bases, there was a span of 19 bases. The DNA for the CDR3 is TGTGCCAGCAGTGATATCGGGAAGTCGTTCAACCAGCCCCAGCATTTT. Its protein is CASSDIGKSFNQPQHF. The entire variable domain, with the rest obtained from reference TRBV2 and TRBJ1-5, is as follows: EPEVTQTPSHQVTQMGQEVILRCVPISNHLYFYWYRQILGQKVEFLVSFYNNEISEKSEIFDDQFSVERPDGSNFTLKIRSTKLEDSAMYFCASSDIGKSFNQPQHFGDGTRLSIL.

This clonotype was observed many times. The genes are TRBV5-1 and TRBJ1-3; weak D call: TRBD1 (6 bases). The length of the CDR3 is 15 residues. V was shortened by 4 bases and J by 2 bases, with 13 bases between the two germline ends. Germline CDR1 SGHRS, CDR2 YFSETQ. The CDR3: CASSTGTITGNTIYF. The CDR3 DNA reads as TGCGCCAGCAGCACTGGGACAATAACTGGAAACACCATATATTTT.

Ten or more counts support this clonotype. The V call is TRBV6-2 or TRBV6-3, the J call TRBJ2-7, with 11 bases fitting TRBD2. Germline V gene sequence: CDR1 MNHEY, CDR2 SVGEGT. The length of the CDR3 is 13 residues. The CDR3 sequence is CAARLAGRYEQYF. The CDR3 bases are TGTGCAGCTAGACTAGCGGGACGTTACGAGCAGTACTTC.

This clonotype was observed at least ten times. The chain links TRBV27 to TRBJ2-1; 10 bases fit TRBD1. The CDR3 is 17 amino acids. Losses at the gene ends were 6 bases for V and 5 bases for J; bases not matched to a gene: 13. Germline assignment: CDR1 MNHEY and CDR2 SMNVEV (reference sequence). The CDR3 spells CASSRDRGFRSDNEQFF. CDR3 coding DNA: TGTGCCAGCAGCCGGGACAGGGGTTTTAGGTCGGACAATGAGCAGTTCTTC.

This rearrangement joins TRBV4-3 to TRBJ1-5; D uncertain. V was cut by 1 base and J by 0 bases, with 16 bases left in between. This CDR3 has 18 residues. The germline gives CDR1 LGHNA, CDR2 YSLEER. The CDR3 here is CASSQGVFPYSSNQPQHF. The CDR3 DNA is TGCGCCAGCAGCCAAGGAGTGTTCCCCTATTCTAGCAATCAGCCCCAGCATTTT.

This clonotype was seen at least ten times. This chain connects TRBV27 to TRBJ2-3, with 15 bases that match TRBD2. Germline CDR1 MNHEY, CDR2 SMNVEV (reference sequence). The CDR3 is 17 amino acids. V trimming: 5 bases; J trimming: 3 bases; junction bases outside the gene matches: 6. In DNA, the CDR3 is TGTGCCAGCAGTCCGGGACTAGCGGGAGGACGGACAGATACGCAGTATTTT. Translating gives CASSPGLAGGRTDTQYF.

This clonotype was observed a handful of times. This rearrangement joins TRBV4-2 to TRBJ1-6, with 11 bases lining up with TRBD1. The germline CDR1 and CDR2 sequences are LGHNA and YNFKEQ. The CDR3 has 15 amino acids. After removal of 6 bases from V and 7 bases from J, the junction contained 5 bases not matched to a gene. CDR3: CASSPDRGRNSPLHF. The CDR3 DNA is TGTGCCAGCAGTCCGGACAGGGGGCGAAATTCACCCCTCCACTTT.

This chain links TRBV29-1 with TRBJ1-2; D might be TRBD1 (6 bases). The CDR3 runs to 13 residues. V lost 4 bases to trimming and J lost 4 bases, with 13 bases between them. Germline V lookup: CDR1 SQVTM, CDR2 ANQGSEA. The CDR3 region is CSVVGGDFYGYTF. The CDR3 coding sequence is TGCAGCGTTGTAGGGGGGGACTTCTATGGCTACACCTTC.

This clonotype was seen at least ten times. The chain has TRBV28 and TRBJ2-3; TRBD2 matches at 9 bases. V was pared by 4 bases and J by 6 bases, with 8 bases of the junction left unmatched. This CDR3 has 15 residues. From germline, CDR1 is MDHEN and CDR2 SYDVKM. CDR3 sequence (DNA): TGTGCCAGCAGTTCATGGGCGGGAGGGCCCGATACGCAGTATTTT. This gives the protein CASSSWAGGPDTQYF.

There are many counts of this clonotype. The chain has TRBV27 and TRBJ1-4, with D maybe TRBD1 (5 bases). V was shortened by 7 bases and J by 3 bases, with 9 bases between the two germline ends. Germline V gene sequence: CDR1 MNHEY, CDR2 SMNVEV (reference sequence). This CDR3 spans 13 amino acids. The CDR3 protein is CASTPGPNEKLFF. In nucleotides, the CDR3 is TGTGCCAGCACACCGGGACCTAATGAAAAACTGTTTTTT.

This clonotype was seen many times. The gene calls are TRBV5-1 and TRBJ2-3, with 12 bases lining up with TRBD2. Germline-derived CDR1 and CDR2 are SGHRS and YFSETQ. The junction had 4 bases not matched to a gene; V was cut back by 3 bases and J by 2 bases. CDR3 length: 16 amino acids. CDR3 sequence: CASSSGLAGLTDTQYF. The CDR3 nucleotides read TGCGCCAGCAGCTCGGGACTAGCGGGCCTCACAGATACGCAGTATTTT.

The V and J genes are TRBV27 and TRBJ1-1; D uncertain. Between the trimmed V and J ends, which lost 0 bases and 9 bases, there was a span of 8 bases. CDR3 length equals 12 residues. Germline V lookup: CDR1 MNHEY, CDR2 SMNVEV (reference sequence). The CDR3 is CASSLSPPKAFF. Written as DNA, the CDR3 is TGTGCCAGCAGTTTATCCCCCCCCAAAGCTTTCTTT.

The rearrangement links TRBV11-2 to TRBJ2-1; perhaps TRBD2 as D (6 bases). The CDR3 covers 17 residues. The V gene's germline CDR1 is SGHAT and CDR2 FQNNGV. The V end lost 4 bases, the J end lost 0 bases, and 16 bases lay between the germline ends. This CDR3 reads CASSSRGSGPSYNEQFF. The CDR3, as DNA: TGTGCCAGCAGCTCCCGCGGTAGCGGACCCTCCTACAATGAGCAGTTCTTC. Combining the CDR3 with reference TRBV11-2 and TRBJ2-1 gives the whole variable domain EAGVAQSPRYKIIEKRQSVAFWCNPISGHATLYWYQQILGQGPKLLIQFQNNGVVDDSQLPKDRFSAERLKGVDSTLKIQPAKLEDSAVYLCASSSRGSGPSYNEQFFGPGTRLTVL.

This clonotype appeared a few times. V and J are TRBV20-1 and TRBJ2-3; 8 bases are a match to TRBD2. The CDR3 is 13 amino acids. With V trimmed by 3 bases and J by 6 bases, 5 bases remained unmatched. Looked up from germline, CDR1 is DFQATT and CDR2 is SNEGSKA (reference sequence). The CDR3 DNA follows: TGCAGTGCTAGGACCGGCGGGAGGGATACGCAGTATTTT. Its translation: CSARTGGRDTQYF.

This clonotype showed up many times. The chain couples TRBV6-1 to TRBJ2-3; 8 bases agree with TRBD1. Per germline, CDR1 MNHNS and CDR2 SASEGT. Trimming removed 6 bases from V and 2 bases from J; junction bases left unmatched: 4. The CDR3 is 14 amino acids. The CDR3 here is CASSPGQDTDTQYF. The DNA of the CDR3 is TGTGCCAGCAGCCCGGGACAGGACACAGATACGCAGTATTTT.

With respect to this clonotype: Being one base from a much bigger clone, this may be a read error. The genes are TRBV6-2 or TRBV6-3 and TRBJ1-1, with 10 bases lining up with TRBD1. The CDR3 length is 14 residues. CDR1 is MNHEY and CDR2 is SVGEGT in the germline V gene. The CDR3 DNA reads TGTGCCAGCAATCGACAGGGGGCCAACACTAAAGCTTTCTTT. Its translation is CASNRQGANTKAFF.

There are many counts of this clonotype. The rearrangement uses TRBV20-1 and TRBJ2-5; 12 positions agree with TRBD1. The CDR3 covers 14 residues. Germline CDR1 reads DFQATT; CDR2 reads SNEGSKA (reference sequence). With V trimmed by 3 bases and J by 5 bases, 4 bases remained unmatched. The CDR3 coding sequence is TGCAGTGCTAGGGGGACAGGGGGCGGTGAGACCCAGTACTTC. This translates into CSARGTGGGETQYF.

The chain recombines TRBV6-1 with TRBJ2-1; 9 nucleotides agree with TRBD2. This CDR3 has 16 amino acids. CDR1 and CDR2 from the germline V gene are MNHNS and SASEGT. V dropped 4 bases and J dropped 4; count of bases not matched to a gene: 8. DNA for the CDR3: TGTGCCAGCAGTGGCCGTTCTCTAGCGGGGTACAATGAGCAGTTCTTC. Residues: CASSGRSLAGYNEQFF.

This chain uses TRBV27 with TRBJ1-2; 11 bases line up with TRBD1. Germline CDR1 and CDR2: MNHEY and SMNVEV (reference sequence). J lost 4 bases, V lost 0 bases, and 7 bases had no gene match. CDR3 length equals 17 residues. The CDR3 spells CASSLSFTGTGGYGYTF. In DNA, the CDR3 is TGTGCCAGCAGTTTATCCTTCACCGGGACAGGGGGCTATGGCTACACCTTC.

This clonotype has a count of ten or more. The chain links TRBV28 to TRBJ2-1; 8 bases align to TRBD1. CDR1 is MDHEN and CDR2 is SYDVKM in the germline V gene. The ends lost 8 bases at V and 5 bases at J; junction bases unmatched: 8. The CDR3 consists of 14 residues. CDR3 DNA: TGTGCCAGCCGAGGTGACAGGGGTAACAATGAGCAGTTCTTC. Its protein product is CASRGDRGNNEQFF. The full variable domain, with the rest looked up from reference TRBV28 and TRBJ2-1, is DVKVTQSSRYLVKRTGEKVFLECVQDMDHENMFWYRQDPGLGLRLIYFSYDVKMKEKGDIPEGYSVSREKKERFSLILESASTNQTSMYLCASRGDRGNNEQFFGPGTRLTVL.

In its sample, this clonotype was seen a few times. The gene calls are TRBV30 and TRBJ2-1; D is unclear. The CDR3 consists of 13 residues. Trimming removed 2 bases from V and 10 bases from J, with 15 bases in between. Germline V gene lookup returns CDR1 GTSNPN and CDR2 SVGIG (reference sequence). The DNA of the CDR3 is TGTGCCTGGAGTTCGTGGGCGGCCAGGGAGCAGTTCTTC. Translating it yields CAWSSWAAREQFF.

This clonotype occurred many times. The rearrangement links TRBV7-9 to TRBJ2-3, with TRBD2 identical over 13 bases. Germline assignment: CDR1 SEHNR and CDR2 FQNEAQ (reference sequence). This CDR3 comprises 14 residues. V was pared by 6 bases and J by 6 bases, with 3 bases of the junction left unmatched. The CDR3 spells CASRRTSGSDTQYF. As DNA, the CDR3 is TGTGCCAGCAGACGGACTAGCGGGAGTGATACGCAGTATTTT.

This clonotype was counted at least ten times. This chain uses TRBV20-1 with TRBJ2-1, with 7 bases lining up with TRBD1. CDR3 length equals 14 residues. Germline-derived CDR1 and CDR2 are DFQATT and SNEGSKA (reference sequence). V shed 6 bases, J shed 6 bases, and the junction held 11 bases outside the gene matches. The CDR3 DNA sequence: TGCAGTGCGTATCACCTGGGACAGTCCAATGAGCAGTTCTTC. It codes for CSAYHLGQSNEQFF.

Details on this clonotype: One end of the junction varies from germline; a read error may be responsible. The gene calls are TRBV7-8 and TRBJ2-7, with D possibly TRBD2 on 5 matching bases. The CDR3 totals 15 residues. The germline gives CDR1 SGHVS, CDR2 FQNEAQ. The CDR3 DNA reads TGCGCCAGCAGCCGGGAATTTGACTACTCCTACGAGCAGTACTTC. It encodes CASSREFDYSYEQYF. The entire variable domain, with the rest obtained from reference TRBV7-8 and TRBJ2-7, is as follows: GAGVSQSPRYKVAKRGQDVALRCDPISGHVSLFWYQQALGQGPEFLTYFQNEAQLDKSGLPSDRFFAERPEGSVSTLKIQRTQQEDSAVYLCASSREFDYSYEQYFGPGTRLTVT.

The chain is built from TRBV30 and TRBJ2-1; D ambiguous. The CDR3 is made up of 11 amino acids. Trimming pared 4 bases from V and 9 bases from J, leaving 10 bases between. In germline, CDR1 is GTSNPN, CDR2 SVGIG (reference sequence). CDR3 residues: CAWKTDGEQFF. Written as DNA, the CDR3 is TGTGCCTGGAAGACTGACGGTGAGCAGTTCTTC.

In the case of this clonotype: This may arise from a read error, as a much more abundant clone is one base away. The V and J genes are TRBV2 and TRBJ1-1; D gene uncertain. This CDR3 region has 13 residues. The V gene's germline CDR1 is SNHLY and CDR2 FYNNEI. Trimming took 6 bases from V and 1 from J, leaving 9 bases between them. The CDR3 DNA reads TGTGCCAGCAGGGTTGACACGAACACTGAAGCTTTCTTT. This codes for CASRVDTNTEAFF.

This clonotype was recorded many times. J is TRBJ2-5 and V is TRBV2, with D possibly matching TRBD1 (6 bases). The CDR3 consists of 13 residues. Trimming took 4 bases from V and 5 from J, leaving 11 bases between them. Per the germline V gene, CDR1 is SNHLY and CDR2 is FYNNEI. The CDR3 nucleotides are TGTGCCAGCAGTGGCAGGGGAGCCGAGACCCAGTACTTC. This sequence encodes CASSGRGAETQYF. Based on the CDR3 plus reference TRBV2 and TRBJ2-5, the full variable domain is EPEVTQTPSHQVTQMGQEVILRCVPISNHLYFYWYRQILGQKVEFLVSFYNNEISEKSEIFDDQFSVERPDGSNFTLKIRSTKLEDSAMYFCASSGRGAETQYFGPGTRLLVL.

This clonotype was recorded many times. The gene calls are TRBV29-1 and TRBJ1-1; the D gene is possibly TRBD1 (5 bases). The length of the CDR3 is 11 residues. CDR1 and CDR2 (germline): SQVTM, ANQGSEA. The V end was cut by 6 bases, the J end by 2 bases, with 7 bases between. The CDR3 region is CSVRVNTEAFF. CDR3 DNA sequence: TGCAGCGTCAGGGTTAACACTGAAGCTTTCTTT.